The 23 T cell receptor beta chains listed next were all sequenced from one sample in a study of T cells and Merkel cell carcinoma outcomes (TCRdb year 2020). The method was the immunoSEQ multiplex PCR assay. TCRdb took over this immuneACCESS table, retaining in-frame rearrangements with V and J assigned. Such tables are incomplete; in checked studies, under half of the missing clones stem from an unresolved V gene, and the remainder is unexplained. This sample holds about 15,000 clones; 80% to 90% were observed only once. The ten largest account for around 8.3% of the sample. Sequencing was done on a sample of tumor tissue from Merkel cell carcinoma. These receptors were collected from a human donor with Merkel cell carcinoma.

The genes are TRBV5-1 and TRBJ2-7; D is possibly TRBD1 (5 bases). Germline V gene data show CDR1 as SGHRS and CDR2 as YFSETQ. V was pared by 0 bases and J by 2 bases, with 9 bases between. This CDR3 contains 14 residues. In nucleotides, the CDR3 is TGCGCCAGCAGCTTGGGGACGGACACCTACGAGCAGTACTTC. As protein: CASSLGTDTYEQYF.

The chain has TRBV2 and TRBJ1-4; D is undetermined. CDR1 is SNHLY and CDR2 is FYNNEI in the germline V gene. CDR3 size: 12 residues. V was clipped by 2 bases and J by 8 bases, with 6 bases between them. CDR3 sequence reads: CASSELEEKLFF. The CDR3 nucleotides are TGTGCCAGCAGTGAATTGGAAGAAAAACTGTTTTTT. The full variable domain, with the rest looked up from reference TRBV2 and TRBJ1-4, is EPEVTQTPSHQVTQMGQEVILRCVPISNHLYFYWYRQILGQKVEFLVSFYNNEISEKSEIFDDQFSVERPDGSNFTLKIRSTKLEDSAMYFCASSELEEKLFFGSGTQLSVL.

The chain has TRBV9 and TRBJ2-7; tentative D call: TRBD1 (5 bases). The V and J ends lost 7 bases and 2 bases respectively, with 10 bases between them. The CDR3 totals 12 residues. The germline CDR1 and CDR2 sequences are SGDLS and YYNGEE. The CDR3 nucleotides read TGTGCCAGCCTAACAGGCACCTACGAGCAGTACTTC. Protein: CASLTGTYEQYF.

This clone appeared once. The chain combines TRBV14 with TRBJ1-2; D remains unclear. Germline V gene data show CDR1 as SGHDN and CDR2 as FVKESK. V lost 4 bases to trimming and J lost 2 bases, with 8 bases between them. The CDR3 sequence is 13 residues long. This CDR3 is CASSLGRNYGYTF. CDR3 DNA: TGTGCCAGCAGCCTTGGCAGGAACTATGGCTACACCTTC.

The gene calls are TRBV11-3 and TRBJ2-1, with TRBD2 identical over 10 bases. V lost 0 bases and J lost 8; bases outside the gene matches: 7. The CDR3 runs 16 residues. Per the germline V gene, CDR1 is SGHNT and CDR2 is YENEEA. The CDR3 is CASSLDTSGRGDEQFF. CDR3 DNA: TGTGCCAGCAGCTTAGATACCAGCGGGAGGGGGGATGAGCAGTTCTTC. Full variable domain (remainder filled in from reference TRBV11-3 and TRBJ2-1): EAGVVQSPRYKIIEKKQPVAFWCNPISGHNTLYWYLQNLGQGPELLIRYENEEAVDDSQLPKDRFSAERLKGVDSTLKIQPAELGDSAVYLCASSLDTSGRGDEQFFGPGTRLTVL.

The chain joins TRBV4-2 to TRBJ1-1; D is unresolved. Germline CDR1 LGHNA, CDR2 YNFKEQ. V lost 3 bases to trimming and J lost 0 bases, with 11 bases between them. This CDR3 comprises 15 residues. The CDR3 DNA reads TGTGCCAGCAGCCATTCCGGAACAATGAACACTGAAGCTTTCTTT. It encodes CASSHSGTMNTEAFF.

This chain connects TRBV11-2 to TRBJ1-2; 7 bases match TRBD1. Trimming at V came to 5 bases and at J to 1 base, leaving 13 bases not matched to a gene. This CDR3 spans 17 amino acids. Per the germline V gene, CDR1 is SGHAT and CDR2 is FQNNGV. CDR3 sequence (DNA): TGTGCCAGCAGCCCATATGCACAGGGGAATAGTAACTATGGCTACACCTTC. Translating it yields CASSPYAQGNSNYGYTF.

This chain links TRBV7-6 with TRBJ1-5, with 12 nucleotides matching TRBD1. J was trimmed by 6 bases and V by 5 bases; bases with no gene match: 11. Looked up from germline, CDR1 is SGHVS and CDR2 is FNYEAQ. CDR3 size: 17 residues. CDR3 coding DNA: TGTGCCAGCAGCCAATTCGCCGGGACAGGGGGCGGTCAGCCCCAGCATTTT. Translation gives CASSQFAGTGGGQPQHF.

CDR3 coding DNA: TGTGCCAGCAGCCCAGAGGTAGGGGGAGTGAGCGAGCAGTACTTC. Translation: CASSPEVGGVSEQYF. V gene TRBV9 combines with J gene TRBJ2-7; perhaps TRBD1 as D (6 bases). Germline CDR1 reads SGDLS; CDR2 reads YYNGEE. Trimming took 4 bases from V and 6 from J, leaving 20 bases between them. This CDR3 is 15 amino acids long.

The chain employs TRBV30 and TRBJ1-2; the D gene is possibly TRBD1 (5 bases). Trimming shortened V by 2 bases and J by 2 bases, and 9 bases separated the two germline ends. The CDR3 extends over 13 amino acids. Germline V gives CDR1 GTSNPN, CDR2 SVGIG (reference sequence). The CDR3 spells CAWSSHRNYGYTF. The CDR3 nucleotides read TGTGCCTGGAGTAGTCACAGGAACTATGGCTACACCTTC.

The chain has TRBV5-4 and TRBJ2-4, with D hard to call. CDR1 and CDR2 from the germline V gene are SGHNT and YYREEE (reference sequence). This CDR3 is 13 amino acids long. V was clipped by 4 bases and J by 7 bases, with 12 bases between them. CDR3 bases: TGTGCCAGCAGCCAATCGTACGGGAACATTCAGTACTTC. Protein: CASSQSYGNIQYF.

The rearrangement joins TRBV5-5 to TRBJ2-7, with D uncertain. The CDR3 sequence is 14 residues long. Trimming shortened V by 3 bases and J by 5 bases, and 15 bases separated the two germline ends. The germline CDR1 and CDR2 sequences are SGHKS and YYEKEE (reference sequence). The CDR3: CASSWGLSEDEQYF. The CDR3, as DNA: TGTGCCAGCAGCTGGGGTCTCTCCGAGGACGAGCAGTACTTC.

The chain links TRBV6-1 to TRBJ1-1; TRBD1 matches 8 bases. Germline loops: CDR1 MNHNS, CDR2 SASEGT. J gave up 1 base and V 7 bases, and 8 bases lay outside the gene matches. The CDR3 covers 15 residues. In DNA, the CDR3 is TGTGCCAGCATTCTCACGACAGGGGCGAACACTGAAGCTTTCTTT. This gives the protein CASILTTGANTEAFF.

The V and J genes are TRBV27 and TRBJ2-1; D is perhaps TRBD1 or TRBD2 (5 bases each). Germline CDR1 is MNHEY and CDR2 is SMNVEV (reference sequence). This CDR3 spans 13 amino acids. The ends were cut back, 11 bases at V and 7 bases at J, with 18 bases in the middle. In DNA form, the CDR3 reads TGTGCCGTGGGGGAGCTTCCAGTTAATGAGCAGTTCTTC. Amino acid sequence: CAVGELPVNEQFF.

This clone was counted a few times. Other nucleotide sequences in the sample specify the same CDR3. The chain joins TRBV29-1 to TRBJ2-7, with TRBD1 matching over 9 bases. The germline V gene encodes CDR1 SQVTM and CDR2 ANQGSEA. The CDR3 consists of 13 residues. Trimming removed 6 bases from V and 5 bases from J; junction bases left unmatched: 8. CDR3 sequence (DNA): TGCAGCGTGTCCGGGACAGGGAATGACGAGCAGTACTTC. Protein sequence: CSVSGTGNDEQYF.

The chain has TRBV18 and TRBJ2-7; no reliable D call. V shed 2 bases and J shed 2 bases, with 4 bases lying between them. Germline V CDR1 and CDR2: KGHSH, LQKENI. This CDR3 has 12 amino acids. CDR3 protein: CASSPSPYEQYF. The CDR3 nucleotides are TGTGCCAGCTCACCAAGCCCCTACGAGCAGTACTTC.

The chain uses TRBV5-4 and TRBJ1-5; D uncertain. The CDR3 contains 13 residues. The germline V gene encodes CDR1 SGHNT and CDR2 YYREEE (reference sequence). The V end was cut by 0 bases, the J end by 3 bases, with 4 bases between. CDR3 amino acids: CASSLGVNQPQHF. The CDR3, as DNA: TGTGCCAGCAGCTTGGGGGTCAATCAGCCCCAGCATTTT.

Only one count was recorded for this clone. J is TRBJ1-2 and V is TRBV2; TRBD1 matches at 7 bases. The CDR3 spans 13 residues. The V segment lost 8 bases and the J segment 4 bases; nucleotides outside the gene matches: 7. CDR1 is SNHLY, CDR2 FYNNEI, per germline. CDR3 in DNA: TGTGCCAGCTCGATGGGGGACAGCTATGGCTACACCTTC. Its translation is CASSMGDSYGYTF.

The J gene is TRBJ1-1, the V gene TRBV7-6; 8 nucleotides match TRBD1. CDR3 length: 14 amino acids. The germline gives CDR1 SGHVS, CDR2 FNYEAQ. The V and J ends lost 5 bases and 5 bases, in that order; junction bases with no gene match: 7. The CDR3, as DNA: TGTGCCAGCAGCCCCAGACAGGGGAATACTGAAGCTTTCTTT. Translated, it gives CASSPRQGNTEAFF.

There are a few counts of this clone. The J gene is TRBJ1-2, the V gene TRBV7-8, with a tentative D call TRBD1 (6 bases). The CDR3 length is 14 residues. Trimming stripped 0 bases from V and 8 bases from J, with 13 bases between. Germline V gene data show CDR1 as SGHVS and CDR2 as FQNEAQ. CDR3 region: CASSLANQGRGYTF. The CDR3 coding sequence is TGTGCCAGCAGCTTAGCCAACCAGGGGCGCGGCTACACCTTC. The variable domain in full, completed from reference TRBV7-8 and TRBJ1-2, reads GAGVSQSPRYKVAKRGQDVALRCDPISGHVSLFWYQQALGQGPEFLTYFQNEAQLDKSGLPSDRFFAERPEGSVSTLKIQRTQQEDSAVYLCASSLANQGRGYTFGSGTRLTVV.

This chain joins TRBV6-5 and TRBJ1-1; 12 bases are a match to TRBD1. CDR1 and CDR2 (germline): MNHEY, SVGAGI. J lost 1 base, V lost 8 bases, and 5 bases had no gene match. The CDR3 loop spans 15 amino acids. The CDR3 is CASYRDRGPNTEAFF. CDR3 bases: TGTGCCAGCTACCGGGACAGGGGGCCGAACACTGAAGCTTTCTTT.

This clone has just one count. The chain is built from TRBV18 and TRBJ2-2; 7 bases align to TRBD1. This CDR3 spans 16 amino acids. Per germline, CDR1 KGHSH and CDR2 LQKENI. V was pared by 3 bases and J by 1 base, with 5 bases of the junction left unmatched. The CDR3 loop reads CASSPPGGMNTGELFF. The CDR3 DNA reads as TGTGCCAGCTCACCGCCAGGGGGAATGAACACCGGGGAGCTGTTTTTT. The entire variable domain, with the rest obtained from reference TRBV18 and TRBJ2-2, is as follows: NAGVMQNPRHLVRRRGQEARLRCSPMKGHSHVYWYRQLPEEGLKFMVYLQKENIIDESGMPKERFSAEFPKEGPSILRIQQVVRGDSAAYFCASSPPGGMNTGELFFGEGSRLTVL.

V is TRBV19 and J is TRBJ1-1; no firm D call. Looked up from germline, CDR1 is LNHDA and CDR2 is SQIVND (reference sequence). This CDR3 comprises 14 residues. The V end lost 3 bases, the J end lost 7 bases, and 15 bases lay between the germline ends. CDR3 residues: CASSISAVAIEAFF. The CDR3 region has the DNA TGTGCCAGTAGTATCTCCGCGGTTGCCATTGAAGCTTTCTTT.